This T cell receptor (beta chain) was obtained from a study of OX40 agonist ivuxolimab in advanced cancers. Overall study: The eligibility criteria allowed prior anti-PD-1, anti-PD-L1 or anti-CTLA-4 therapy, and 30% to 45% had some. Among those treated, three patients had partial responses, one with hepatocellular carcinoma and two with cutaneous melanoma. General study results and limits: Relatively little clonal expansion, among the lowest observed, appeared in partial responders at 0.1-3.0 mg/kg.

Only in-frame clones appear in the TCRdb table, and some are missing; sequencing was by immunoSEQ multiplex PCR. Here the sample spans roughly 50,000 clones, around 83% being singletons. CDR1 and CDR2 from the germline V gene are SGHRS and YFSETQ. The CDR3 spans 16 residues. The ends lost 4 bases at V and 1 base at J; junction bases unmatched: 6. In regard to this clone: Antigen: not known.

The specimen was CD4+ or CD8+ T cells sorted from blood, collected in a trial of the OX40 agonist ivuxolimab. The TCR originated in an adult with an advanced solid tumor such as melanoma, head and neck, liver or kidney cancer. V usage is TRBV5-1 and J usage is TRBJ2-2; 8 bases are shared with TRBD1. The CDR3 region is CASSPRTGMNTGELFF. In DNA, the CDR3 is TGCGCCAGCAGCCCCCGGACAGGGATGAACACCGGGGAGCTGTTTTTT.